A single sample is the source of the 24 T cell receptor beta chains below, sequenced in a study of blood T cell repertoires in COVID-19. TCRdb's table, derived via immunoSEQ multiplex PCR, lists solely in-frame clones and lacks some. The sample yields a few hundred thousand clones, around 89% seen once. The sample consisted of PBMCs or T cells enriched from blood (not recorded which). All receptors derive from a woman aged 18-29 years with acute COVID-19.

This chain links TRBV5-1 with TRBJ2-1, with a weak D call TRBD2 (6 bases). The CDR3 consists of 16 residues. Trimming pared 0 bases from V and 3 bases from J, leaving 13 bases between. Germline CDR1 reads SGHRS; CDR2 reads YFSETQ. For the CDR3, the DNA is TGCGCCAGCAGCTTGGGGCCAAACGGGGGCTACAATGAGCAGTTCTTC. Translation gives CASSLGPNGGYNEQFF.

This rearrangement joins TRBV2 to TRBJ2-2, with 8 bases that match TRBD1. Unmatched junction bases numbered 5, after V lost 3 bases and J lost 2 bases. The germline V gene has CDR1 SNHLY and CDR2 FYNNEI. The CDR3 extends over 16 amino acids. The CDR3 spells CASSDQGAFNTGELFF. The CDR3, as DNA: TGTGCCAGCAGTGACCAGGGGGCGTTCAACACCGGGGAGCTGTTTTTT.

V gene TRBV3-1 (or the pseudogene TRBV3-2) combines with J gene TRBJ2-2; D might be TRBD1 (6 bases). The CDR3 extends over 14 amino acids. Germline lookup yields CDR1 LGHDT and CDR2 YNNKEL (reference sequence). V gave up 3 bases and J gave up 5 bases, with 10 bases separating them. The CDR3 spells CASSQLRGTGELFF. The CDR3 nucleotides read TGTGCCAGCAGCCAGCTTAGGGGGACCGGGGAGCTGTTTTTT.

The rearrangement uses TRBV18 and TRBJ2-1; 10 bases fit TRBD1. The trim removed 8 bases at V and 5 bases at J, leaving 12 bases unmatched. This CDR3 has 16 amino acids. Germline values: CDR1 KGHSH, CDR2 LQKENI. The CDR3 sequence: CASPKKPGQGNNEQFF. The CDR3 nucleotides read TGTGCCAGCCCTAAGAAGCCGGGACAGGGGAACAATGAGCAGTTCTTC. Complete variable domain (other parts from reference TRBV18 and TRBJ2-1): NAGVMQNPRHLVRRRGQEARLRCSPMKGHSHVYWYRQLPEEGLKFMVYLQKENIIDESGMPKERFSAEFPKEGPSILRIQQVVRGDSAAYFCASPKKPGQGNNEQFFGPGTRLTVL.

The V call is TRBV28, the J call TRBJ2-7; D call uncertain. In germline, CDR1 is MDHEN, CDR2 SYDVKM. This CDR3 is 14 amino acids long. V shed 4 bases and J shed 1 base, with 11 bases lying between them. The DNA for the CDR3 is TGTGCCAGCAGTTACCCCCCCGGTTCCTACGAGCAGTACTTC. Protein product: CASSYPPGSYEQYF.

This chain links TRBV7-8 with TRBJ1-5, with D possibly matching TRBD1 (5 bases). The CDR3 has 16 residues. Germline V gene sequence: CDR1 SGHVS, CDR2 FQNEAQ. Between the trimmed V and J ends, which lost 5 bases and 0 bases, there was a span of 14 bases. CDR3 sequence reads: CASSQGAGYSNQPQHF. Written as DNA, the CDR3 is TGTGCCAGCAGCCAAGGGGCAGGCTATAGCAATCAGCCCCAGCATTTT.

CDR3 amino acids: CASSSPVRGQLLFF. The CDR3 DNA reads as TGTGCCAGCAGTTCCCCAGTGAGGGGACAACTGTTGTTTTTT. The rearrangement links TRBV6-5 to TRBJ1-4, with D perhaps TRBD1 (6 bases). Per the germline V gene, CDR1 is MNHEY and CDR2 is SVGAGI. This CDR3 has 14 amino acids. V gave up 4 bases and J gave up 15 bases, with 21 bases separating them.

This clone appeared a few times. The genes are TRBV5-6 and TRBJ1-2, with 9 bases lining up with TRBD1. CDR3 length: 15 amino acids. Per germline, CDR1 SGHDT and CDR2 YYEEEE. Trimming at V came to 2 bases and at J to 7 bases, leaving 9 bases not matched to a gene. The CDR3 region is CASSFLTGGFGGYTF. CDR3 nucleotide sequence: TGTGCCAGCAGCTTCCTGACAGGGGGTTTTGGTGGCTACACCTTC.

The rearrangement links TRBV6-5 to TRBJ2-2; D possibly corresponds to TRBD2 (5 bases). Trimming shortened V by 5 bases and J by 0 bases, and 10 bases separated the two germline ends. This CDR3 spans 15 amino acids. Germline V CDR1 and CDR2: MNHEY, SVGAGI. This CDR3 reads CASSRRGTNTGELFF. CDR3 nucleotides: TGTGCCAGCAGTCGCAGAGGGACGAACACCGGGGAGCTGTTTTTT.

V is TRBV7-3 and J is TRBJ2-1, with 7 bases identical to TRBD2. Losses at the gene ends were 3 bases for V and 3 bases for J; bases not matched to a gene: 8. Germline CDR1 SGHTA, CDR2 FQGTGA. The CDR3 loop spans 16 amino acids. The CDR3 bases are TGTGCCAGCAGCTTTGATCGCAGCGGGATCTACAATGAGCAGTTCTTC. Translation gives CASSFDRSGIYNEQFF.

The V call is TRBV7-2, the J call TRBJ2-7; D may be TRBD2 (6 bases). The CDR3 is made up of 16 amino acids. Germline CDR1 SGHTA, CDR2 FQGNSA. Trimming stripped 1 base from V and 2 bases from J, with 15 bases between. CDR3 nucleotide sequence: TGTGCCAGCAGCTTAGTTTCGACTAGTGGGACCTACGAGCAGTACTTC. This codes for CASSLVSTSGTYEQYF. The full variable domain, completed using reference TRBV7-2 and TRBJ2-7, is GAGVSQSPSNKVTEKGKDVELRCDPISGHTALYWYRQSLGQGLEFLIYFQGNSAPDKSGLPSDRFSAERTGGSVSTLTIQRTQQEDSAVYLCASSLVSTSGTYEQYFGPGTRLTVT.

This chain connects TRBV6-5 to TRBJ1-1; D remains unclear. V lost 6 bases and J lost 6, with 14 bases in between. CDR1 is MNHEY, CDR2 SVGAGI, per germline. The CDR3 spans 13 residues. CDR3 in amino acids: CASSLGPRPEAFF. The CDR3 region has the DNA TGTGCCAGCAGCCTTGGGCCCCGTCCTGAAGCTTTCTTT.

The chain employs TRBV5-4 and TRBJ1-3; possible D gene TRBD1, 6 bases. The CDR3 has 15 residues. Between the trimmed V and J ends, which lost 4 bases and 0 bases, there was a span of 11 bases. Germline assignment: CDR1 SGHNT and CDR2 YYREEE (reference sequence). CDR3 sequence reads: CASSLDRTSGNTIYF. CDR3 nucleotides: TGTGCCAGCAGCCTTGACAGGACCTCTGGAAACACCATATATTTT.

This rearrangement joins TRBV2 to TRBJ2-5; the match to TRBD2 covers 7 bases. This CDR3 has 14 residues. The germline CDR1 and CDR2 sequences are SNHLY and FYNNEI. V gave up 5 bases and J gave up 4 bases; unmatched junction bases: 7. This CDR3 is CASSPTSVAETQYF. CDR3 coding DNA: TGTGCCAGCAGTCCAACTAGCGTCGCAGAGACCCAGTACTTC.

The chain carries TRBV16 and TRBJ2-1; D is perhaps TRBD2 (5 bases). Trimming left V 0 bases short and J 6 bases short, with 15 bases between. Germline V gene data show CDR1 as KGHSY and CDR2 as FQNENV. The length of the CDR3 is 16 residues. The CDR3 DNA follows: TGTGCCAGCAGCCAATCGGGGAGCCGGTCTACCAATGAGCAGTTCTTC. It yields the protein CASSQSGSRSTNEQFF.

This sequence joins TRBV6-4 and TRBJ2-2; D might be TRBD2 (6 bases). The CDR3 has 16 amino acids. Germline lookup yields CDR1 MRHNA and CDR2 SNTAGT. V was pared by 0 bases and J by 0 bases, with 8 bases between. As DNA, the CDR3 is TGTGCCAGCAGTGACTCGGGGACTGCGAACACCGGGGAGCTGTTTTTT. As protein: CASSDSGTANTGELFF.

V usage is TRBV7-9 and J usage is TRBJ2-4; D possibly corresponds to TRBD2 (5 bases). This CDR3 has 11 residues. From germline, CDR1 is SEHNR and CDR2 FQNEAQ (reference sequence). Trimming removed 8 bases at V and 6 bases at J, with 8 bases between. CDR3: CASSGGNIQYF. The CDR3 DNA is TGTGCCAGCTCCGGAGGAAACATTCAGTACTTC.

The chain has TRBV27 and TRBJ2-7; 11 positions agree with TRBD2. V was pared by 6 bases and J by 3 bases, with 10 bases of the junction left unmatched. Germline V gene data show CDR1 as MNHEY and CDR2 as SMNVEV (reference sequence). The CDR3 is 16 amino acids. Written as DNA, the CDR3 is TGTGCCAGCAGCCCCGACCCGGGACTAGCGGACTACGAGCAGTACTTC. It encodes CASSPDPGLADYEQYF.

The V and J genes are TRBV12-2 and TRBJ2-1; the table's D call, TRBD2, was not checked against the DNA. TRBV12-2 is labeled a pseudogene. The CDR3 spans 16 residues. The CDR3 sequence is CASRSPSEFRYNEQFF. The CDR3 DNA follows: TGTGCAAGTCGCTCCCCTTCGGAGTTCAGATACAATGAGCAGTTCTTC.

The gene calls are TRBV19 and TRBJ1-1; 7 bases line up with TRBD1. CDR1 is LNHDA and CDR2 is SQIVND in the germline V gene (reference sequence). The CDR3 loop spans 15 amino acids. The V segment lost 7 bases and the J segment 4 bases; nucleotides outside the gene matches: 12. The DNA for the CDR3 is TGTGCCAGTACCTTCGGGAGGGGGCTCGGCACTGAAGCTTTCTTT. Translation: CASTFGRGLGTEAFF.

The chain carries TRBV28 and TRBJ1-1, with 8 bases that match TRBD1. The CDR3 runs to 17 residues. The V and J ends lost 6 bases and 3 bases, in that order; junction bases with no gene match: 15. CDR1 is MDHEN and CDR2 is SYDVKM in the germline V gene. Written as DNA, the CDR3 is TGTGCCAGCAGCTATCCATCCCTACAGGGGGGCGACACTGAAGCTTTCTTT. Translated, it gives CASSYPSLQGGDTEAFF.

This chain uses TRBV15 with TRBJ1-2; maybe TRBD1 (5 bases). V lost 1 base to trimming and J lost 2 bases, with 14 bases between them. The CDR3 is made up of 16 amino acids. Germline V CDR1 and CDR2: LNHNV, YYDKDF (reference sequence). Written as DNA, the CDR3 is TGTGCCACCAGCAGAGTGGTGACAGCGACCAACTATGGCTACACCTTC. It yields the protein CATSRVVTATNYGYTF.

The chain recombines TRBV5-6 with TRBJ1-1; no firm D call. CDR1 SGHDT and CDR2 YYEEEE come from the germline V gene. The germline V and J ends were trimmed by 0 bases and 1 base, with 4 bases remaining between them. CDR3 length: 13 amino acids. CDR3 in amino acids: CASSLGGNTEAFF. The CDR3 DNA reads as TGTGCCAGCAGCTTGGGAGGGAACACTGAAGCTTTCTTT.

CDR3 sequence (DNA): TGTGCCAGCAGTAAAGGGGGCTCGGGGGCCAACGTCCTGACTTTC. Translation: CASSKGGSGANVLTF. The chain is built from TRBV28 and TRBJ2-6, with 7 bases aligning to TRBD1. This CDR3 has 15 amino acids. The V and J ends lost 5 bases and 4 bases, in that order; junction bases with no gene match: 5. CDR1 MDHEN and CDR2 SYDVKM come from the germline V gene.